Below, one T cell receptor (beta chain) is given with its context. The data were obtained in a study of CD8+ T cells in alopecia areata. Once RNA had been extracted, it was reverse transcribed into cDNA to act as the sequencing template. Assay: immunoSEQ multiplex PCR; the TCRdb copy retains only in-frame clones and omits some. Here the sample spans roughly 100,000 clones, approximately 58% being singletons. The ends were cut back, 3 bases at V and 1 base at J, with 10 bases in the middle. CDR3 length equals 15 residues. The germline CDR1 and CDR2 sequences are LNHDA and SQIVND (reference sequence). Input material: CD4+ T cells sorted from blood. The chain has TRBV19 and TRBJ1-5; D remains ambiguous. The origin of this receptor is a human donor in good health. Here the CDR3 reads CASSIGQVSNQPQHF. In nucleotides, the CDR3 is TGTGCCAGTAGTATCGGGCAGGTGAGCAATCAGCCCCAGCATTTT.